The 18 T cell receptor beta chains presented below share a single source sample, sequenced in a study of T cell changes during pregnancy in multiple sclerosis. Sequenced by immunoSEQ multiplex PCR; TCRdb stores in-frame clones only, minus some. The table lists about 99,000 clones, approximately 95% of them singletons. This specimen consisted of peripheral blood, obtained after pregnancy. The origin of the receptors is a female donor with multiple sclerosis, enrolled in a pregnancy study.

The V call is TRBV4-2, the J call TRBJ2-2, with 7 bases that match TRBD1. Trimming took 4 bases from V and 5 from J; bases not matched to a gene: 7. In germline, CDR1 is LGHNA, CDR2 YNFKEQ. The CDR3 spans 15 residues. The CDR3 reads CASSLDRALTGELFF. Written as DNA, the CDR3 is TGTGCCAGCAGCCTCGACAGGGCCCTTACCGGGGAGCTGTTTTTT.

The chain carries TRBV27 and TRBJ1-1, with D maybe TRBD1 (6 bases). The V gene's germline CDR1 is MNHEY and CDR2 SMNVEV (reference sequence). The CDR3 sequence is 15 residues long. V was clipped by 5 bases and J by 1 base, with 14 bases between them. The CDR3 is CASSPLGGANTEAFF. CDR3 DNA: TGTGCCAGCAGTCCACTAGGGGGGGCGAACACTGAAGCTTTCTTT.

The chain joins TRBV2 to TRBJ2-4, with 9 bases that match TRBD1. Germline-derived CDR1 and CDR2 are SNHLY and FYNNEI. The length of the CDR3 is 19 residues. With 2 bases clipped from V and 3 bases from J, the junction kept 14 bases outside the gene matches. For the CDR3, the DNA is TGTGCCAGCAGTGAACTCGTTCCACAAGACAGGGGGGGCAAAAACATTCAGTACTTC. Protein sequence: CASSELVPQDRGGKNIQYF.

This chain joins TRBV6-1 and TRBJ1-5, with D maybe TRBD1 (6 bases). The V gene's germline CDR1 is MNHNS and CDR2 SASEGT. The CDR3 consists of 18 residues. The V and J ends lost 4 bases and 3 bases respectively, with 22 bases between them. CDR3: CASSALGGGGWVNQPQHF. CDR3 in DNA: TGTGCCAGCAGTGCCCTTGGGGGGGGCGGATGGGTCAATCAGCCCCAGCATTTT.

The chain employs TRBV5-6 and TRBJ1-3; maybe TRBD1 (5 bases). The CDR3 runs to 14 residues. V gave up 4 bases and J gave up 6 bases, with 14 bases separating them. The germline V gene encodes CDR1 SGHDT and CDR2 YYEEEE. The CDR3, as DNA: TGTGCCAGCAGCGCGGGGGGTTTCGAAAACACCATATATTTT. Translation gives CASSAGGFENTIYF.

The CDR3 loop reads CASSLRGGAVNTEAFF. The DNA of the CDR3 is TGTGCCAGCAGCTTGCGAGGGGGCGCCGTGAACACTGAAGCTTTCTTT. The V gene is TRBV5-5, the J gene TRBJ1-1; 7 bases align to TRBD1. In germline, CDR1 is SGHKS, CDR2 YYEKEE (reference sequence). The V and J ends lost 1 base and 0 bases, in that order; junction bases with no gene match: 6. CDR3 length equals 16 residues. The full variable domain, rest sourced from reference TRBV5-5 and TRBJ1-1, is DAGVTQSPTHLIKTRGQQVTLRCSPISGHKSVSWYQQVLGQGPQFIFQYYEKEERGRGNFPDRFSARQFPNYSSELNVNALLLGDSALYLCASSLRGGAVNTEAFFGQGTRLTVV.

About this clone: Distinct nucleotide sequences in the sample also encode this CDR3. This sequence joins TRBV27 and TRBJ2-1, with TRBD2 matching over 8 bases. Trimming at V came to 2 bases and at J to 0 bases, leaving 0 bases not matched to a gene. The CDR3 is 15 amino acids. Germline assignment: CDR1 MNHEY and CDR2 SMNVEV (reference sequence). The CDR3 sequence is CASSLLAGSYNEQFF. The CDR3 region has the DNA TGTGCCAGCAGTTTACTAGCGGGCTCCTACAATGAGCAGTTCTTC.

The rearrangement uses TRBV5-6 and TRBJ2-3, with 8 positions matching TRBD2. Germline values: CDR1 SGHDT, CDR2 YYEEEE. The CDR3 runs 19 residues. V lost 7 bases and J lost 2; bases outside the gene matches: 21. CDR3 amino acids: CASRSNRVSAGGLTDTQYF. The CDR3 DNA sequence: TGTGCCAGCCGGTCCAACAGGGTATCGGCGGGAGGACTCACAGATACGCAGTATTTT.

The CDR3 reads CSGGTTEQFF. CDR3 nucleotides: TGCAGCGGAGGGACAACTGAGCAGTTCTTC. V gene TRBV29-1 combines with J gene TRBJ2-1; maybe TRBD1 (6 bases). CDR1 and CDR2 (germline): SQVTM, ANQGSEA. This CDR3 is built from 10 residues. Trimming removed 7 bases from V and 9 bases from J, with 10 bases in between.

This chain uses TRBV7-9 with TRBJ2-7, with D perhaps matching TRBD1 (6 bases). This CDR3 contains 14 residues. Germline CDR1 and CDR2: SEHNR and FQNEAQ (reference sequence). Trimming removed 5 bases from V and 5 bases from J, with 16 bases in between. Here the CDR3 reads CASSQRDTPDEQYF. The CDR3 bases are TGTGCCAGCAGCCAAAGGGACACGCCTGACGAGCAGTACTTC.

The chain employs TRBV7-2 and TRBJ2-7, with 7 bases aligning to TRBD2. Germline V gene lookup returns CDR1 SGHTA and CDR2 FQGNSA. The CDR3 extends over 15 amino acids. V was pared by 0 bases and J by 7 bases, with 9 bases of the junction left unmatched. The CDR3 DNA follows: TGTGCCAGCAGCTTAGCCGCGCGGGAGACTGGGGAGCAGTACTTC. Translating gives CASSLAARETGEQYF. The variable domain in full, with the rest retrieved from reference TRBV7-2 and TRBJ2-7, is GAGVSQSPSNKVTEKGKDVELRCDPISGHTALYWYRQSLGQGLEFLIYFQGNSAPDKSGLPSDRFSAERTGGSVSTLTIQRTQQEDSAVYLCASSLAARETGEQYFGPGTRLTVT.

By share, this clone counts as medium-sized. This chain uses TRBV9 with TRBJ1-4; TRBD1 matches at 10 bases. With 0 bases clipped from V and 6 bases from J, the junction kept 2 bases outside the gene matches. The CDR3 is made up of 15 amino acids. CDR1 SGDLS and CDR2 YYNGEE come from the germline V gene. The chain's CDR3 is CASSVEGQGYEKLFF. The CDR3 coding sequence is TGTGCCAGCAGCGTAGAGGGACAGGGGTATGAAAAACTGTTTTTT.

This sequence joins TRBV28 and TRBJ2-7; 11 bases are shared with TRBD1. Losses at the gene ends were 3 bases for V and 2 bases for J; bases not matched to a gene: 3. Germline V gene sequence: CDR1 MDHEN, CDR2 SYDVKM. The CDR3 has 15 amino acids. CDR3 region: CASSLVGQGAYEQYF. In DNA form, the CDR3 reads TGTGCCAGCAGTTTGGTGGGACAGGGGGCCTACGAGCAGTACTTC.

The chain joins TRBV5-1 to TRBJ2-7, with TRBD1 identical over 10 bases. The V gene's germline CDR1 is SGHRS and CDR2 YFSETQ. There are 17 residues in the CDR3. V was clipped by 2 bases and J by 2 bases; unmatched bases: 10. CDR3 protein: CASSFLIGTGVPYEQYF. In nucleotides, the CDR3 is TGCGCCAGCAGCTTCCTGATAGGGACAGGGGTCCCCTACGAGCAGTACTTC.

CDR3 nucleotide sequence: TGTGCCAGCAGCCTCGAGGACGGGGATGATCAGCCCCAGCATTTT. It yields the protein CASSLEDGDDQPQHF. The V gene is TRBV6-5, the J gene TRBJ1-5; D call uncertain. The CDR3 extends over 15 amino acids. V was clipped by 6 bases and J by 5 bases, with 17 bases between them. Germline V gene lookup returns CDR1 MNHEY and CDR2 SVGAGI.

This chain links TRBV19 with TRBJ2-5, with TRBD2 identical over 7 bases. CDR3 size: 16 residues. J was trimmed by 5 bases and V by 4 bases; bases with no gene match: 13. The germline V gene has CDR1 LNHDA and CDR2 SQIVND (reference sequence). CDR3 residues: CASSRKVGGSWETQYF. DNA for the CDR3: TGTGCCAGTAGTAGGAAGGTCGGCGGGAGTTGGGAGACCCAGTACTTC.

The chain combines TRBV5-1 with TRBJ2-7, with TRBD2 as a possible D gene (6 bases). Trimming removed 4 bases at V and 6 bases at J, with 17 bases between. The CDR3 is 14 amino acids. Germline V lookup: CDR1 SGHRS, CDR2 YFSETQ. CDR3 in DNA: TGCGCCAGCAGCCTGGGACTGGATCGGAGCGAGCAGTACTTC. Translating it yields CASSLGLDRSEQYF.

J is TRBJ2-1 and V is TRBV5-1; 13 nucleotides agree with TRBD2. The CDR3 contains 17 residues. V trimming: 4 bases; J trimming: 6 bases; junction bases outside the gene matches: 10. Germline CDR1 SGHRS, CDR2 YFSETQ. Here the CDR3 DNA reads TGCGCCAGCAGCCCCGGGACTAGCGGGAAGGGGGGCAATGAGCAGTTCTTC. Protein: CASSPGTSGKGGNEQFF.